Reported below is one TCR beta chain. This specimen belongs to a study of T cell responses to AZD1222 COVID-19 vaccine. Libraries were prepared by immunoSEQ multiplex PCR; TCRdb keeps only in-frame clonotypes and omits some of them. The sample carries 150,000 or so clones, about 89% recorded once. The length of the CDR3 is 17 residues. Trimming cost V 3 bases and J 4 bases; bases outside gene matches: 12. Germline V gene sequence: CDR1 KGHSH, CDR2 LQKENI. This TCR came from an adult who received the AZD1222 COVID-19 vaccine. V is TRBV18 and J is TRBJ2-5, with 9 bases lining up with TRBD2. Source: peripheral blood, taken 28 days after the second AZD1222 dose. The DNA for the CDR3 is TGTGCCAGCTCACCCATACCGATAGCGGGAGCGGGAGAGACCCAGTACTTC. Translated: CASSPIPIAGAGETQYF.